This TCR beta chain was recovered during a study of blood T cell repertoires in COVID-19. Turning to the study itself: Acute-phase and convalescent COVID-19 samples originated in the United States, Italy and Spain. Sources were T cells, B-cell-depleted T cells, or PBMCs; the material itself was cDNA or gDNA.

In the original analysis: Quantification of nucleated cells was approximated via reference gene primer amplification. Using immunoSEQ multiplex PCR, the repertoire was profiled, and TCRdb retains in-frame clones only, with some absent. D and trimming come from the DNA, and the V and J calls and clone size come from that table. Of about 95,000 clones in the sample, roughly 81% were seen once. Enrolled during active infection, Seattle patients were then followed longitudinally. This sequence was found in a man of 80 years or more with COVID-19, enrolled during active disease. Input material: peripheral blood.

CDR3 region: CSVGAGPTYEQYF. Here the CDR3 DNA reads TGCAGCGTTGGGGCAGGGCCCACCTACGAGCAGTACTTC. The chain carries TRBV29-1 and TRBJ2-7, with a possible D match to TRBD1 (5 bases). CDR1 is SQVTM and CDR2 is ANQGSEA in the germline V gene. V was pared by 4 bases and J by 2 bases, with 12 bases between. This CDR3 is built from 13 residues.